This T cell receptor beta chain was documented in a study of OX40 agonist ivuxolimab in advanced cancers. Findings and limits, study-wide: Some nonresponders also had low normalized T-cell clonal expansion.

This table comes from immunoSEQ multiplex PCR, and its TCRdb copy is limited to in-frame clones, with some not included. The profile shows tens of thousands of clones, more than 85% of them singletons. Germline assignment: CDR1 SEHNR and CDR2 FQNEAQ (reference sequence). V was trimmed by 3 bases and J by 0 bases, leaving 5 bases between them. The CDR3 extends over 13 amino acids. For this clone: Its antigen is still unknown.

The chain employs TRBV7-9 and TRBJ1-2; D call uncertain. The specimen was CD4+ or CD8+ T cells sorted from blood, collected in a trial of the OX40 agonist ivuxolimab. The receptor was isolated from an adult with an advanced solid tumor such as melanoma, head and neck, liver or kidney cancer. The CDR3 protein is CASSFGANYGYTF. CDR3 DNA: TGTGCCAGCAGCTTCGGGGCTAACTATGGCTACACCTTC.